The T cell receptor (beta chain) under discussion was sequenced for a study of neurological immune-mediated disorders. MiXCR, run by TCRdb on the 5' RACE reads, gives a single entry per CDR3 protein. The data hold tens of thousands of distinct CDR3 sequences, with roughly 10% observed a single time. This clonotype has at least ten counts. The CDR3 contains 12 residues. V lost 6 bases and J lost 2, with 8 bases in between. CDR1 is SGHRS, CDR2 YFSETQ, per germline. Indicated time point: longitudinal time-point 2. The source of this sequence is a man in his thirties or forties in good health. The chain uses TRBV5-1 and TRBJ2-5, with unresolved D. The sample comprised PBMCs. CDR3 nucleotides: TGCGCCAGCAAGCTAGTTCAAGAGACCCAGTACTTC. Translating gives CASKLVQETQYF.